This TCR beta chain stems from a study of shared clonotypes between healthy human individuals. Study summary: Each donor contributed plates that comprised three CD4 naive, three CD4 memory, two CD8 naive and one CD8 memory.

Study outcomes and limitations: The generation probabilities recorded for non-shared clonotypes fell below those of clonotypes shared by all four donors. A generally larger estimated richness was seen in naive subsets than in memory subsets.

Donors comprised only Caucasian adults living in Nashville, Tennessee. This clone has ten or more counts. Its target is not known. The same CDR3 arises from other DNA sequences in this sample as well. CDR3 length: 12 amino acids. CDR1 is MNHNS and CDR2 is SASEGT in the germline V gene. The V end was cut by 8 bases, the J end by 0 bases, with 8 bases between. TCRdb keeps only in-frame clones here, not all; method: immunoSEQ multiplex PCR. In the table there are tens of thousands of clones, about 61% of which are singletons. This sequence joins TRBV6-1 and TRBJ2-7, with a tentative D call TRBD1 (6 bases). Sequenced: memory CD8+ T cells sorted from blood. The subset is: CD45RO+ cells pooled with CCR7-negative TemRA cells. The TCR originated in a man aged 30 to 39 in good health. CDR3 bases: TGTGCCAGCCGGGACATCTCCTACGAGCAGTACTTC. It encodes CASRDISYEQYF.